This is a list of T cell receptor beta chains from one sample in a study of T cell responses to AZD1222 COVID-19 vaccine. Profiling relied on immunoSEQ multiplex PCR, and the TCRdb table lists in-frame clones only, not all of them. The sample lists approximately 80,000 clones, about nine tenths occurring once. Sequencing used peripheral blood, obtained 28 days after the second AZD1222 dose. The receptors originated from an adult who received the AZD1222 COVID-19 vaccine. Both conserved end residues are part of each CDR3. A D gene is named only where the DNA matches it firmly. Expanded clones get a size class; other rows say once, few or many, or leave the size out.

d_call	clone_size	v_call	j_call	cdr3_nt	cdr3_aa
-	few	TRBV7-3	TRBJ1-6	TGTGCCAGCAGCTTAAATGGGCAGGGTAATTCACCCCTCCACTTT	CASSLNGQGNSPLHF
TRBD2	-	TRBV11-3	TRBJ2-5	TGTGCCAGCAGCCCAGAAGGGGCGGGAGGGCCGAAAGAGACCCAGTACTTC	CASSPEGAGGPKETQYF
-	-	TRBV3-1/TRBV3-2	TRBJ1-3	TGTGCCAGCAGCCAAGAGGGAGGGGCTCCTAGCACCATATATTTT	CASSQEGGAPSTIYF
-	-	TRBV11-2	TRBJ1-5	TGTGCCAGCAGCTCACAGGAGAATCAGCCCCAGCATTTT	CASSSQENQPQHF
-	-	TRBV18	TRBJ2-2	TGTGCCAGCTCCCAATGGACAGTTGGTACCGGGGAGCTGTTTTTT	CASSQWTVGTGELFF
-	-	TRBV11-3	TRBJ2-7	TGTGCCAGCAGCTGGGCCCCAGGGGACGAGCAGTACTTC	CASSWAPGDEQYF
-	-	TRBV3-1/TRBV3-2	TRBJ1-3	TGTGCCAGCATGGCAGCTAGTGGAAACACCATATATTTT	CASMAASGNTIYF
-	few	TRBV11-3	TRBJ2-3	TGTGCCAGCAGCTTAAGCCGAGCATCCGATACGCAGTATTTT	CASSLSRASDTQYF
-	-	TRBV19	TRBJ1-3	TGTGCCAGTAGTGCGGCAGGTCGTCTGAACACCATATATTTT	CASSAAGRLNTIYF
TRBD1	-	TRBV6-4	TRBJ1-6	TGTGCCAGCAGTGCGGACAGGGGTGATTCACCCCTCCACTTT	CASSADRGDSPLHF
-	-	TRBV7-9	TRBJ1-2	TGTGCCAGCAGCTTAGGGGCAGCCAGCATGGGAGGCTACACCTTC	CASSLGAASMGGYTF
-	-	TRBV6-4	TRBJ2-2	TGTGCCAGCAGTCGCACGAACACCGGGGAGCTGTTTTTT	CASSRTNTGELFF
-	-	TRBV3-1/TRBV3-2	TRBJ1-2	TGTGCCAGCAGCCAAGGAAATGTTGAGGGTGTTATCTTC	CASSQGNVEGVIF
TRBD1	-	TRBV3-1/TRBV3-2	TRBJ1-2	TGTGCCAGCAGCCAACTCGGACAGGAGGCCTATGGCTACACCTTC	CASSQLGQEAYGYTF
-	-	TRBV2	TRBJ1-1	TGTGCCAGCTGGTACAGCAACACTGAAGCTTTCTTT	CASWYSNTEAFF
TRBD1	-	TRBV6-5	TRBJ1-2	TGTGCCAGCAGTTACGGGACAGGATTCCACACCTTC	CASSYGTGFHTF
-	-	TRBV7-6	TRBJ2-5	TGTGCCAGCAGCTTCCAAGAGACCCAGTACTTC	CASSFQETQYF
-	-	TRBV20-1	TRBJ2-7	TGCAGTGCTAGAGACGAGTGGGCGGAGACCTTC	CSARDEWAETF
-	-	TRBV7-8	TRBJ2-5	TGTGCCAGCAGCCCTTCGAGGGTGCAAGAGACCCAGTACTTC	CASSPSRVQETQYF
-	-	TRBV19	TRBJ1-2	TGTGCCAGTAGTGGTGCGGATGTCACTAACTATGGCTACACCTTC	CASSGADVTNYGYTF
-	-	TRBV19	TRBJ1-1	TGTGCCAGTAGTATTATGGGGGCGACTGAAGCTTTCTTT	CASSIMGATEAFF
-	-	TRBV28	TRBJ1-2	TGTGCCAGCAGTCCCGACCGCTATGGCTACACCTTC	CASSPDRYGYTF
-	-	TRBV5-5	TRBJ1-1	TGTGCCAGCAGCTTTATGAGTAACACTGAAGCTTTCTTT	CASSFMSNTEAFF
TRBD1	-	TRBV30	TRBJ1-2	TGTGCCTGGAACAGACAGGGGTCTTATAGCTACACCTTC	CAWNRQGSYSYTF
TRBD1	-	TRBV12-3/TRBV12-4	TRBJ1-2	TGTGCCAGCAGTAAGGACAGGGGAGAGGGCTACACCTTC	CASSKDRGEGYTF
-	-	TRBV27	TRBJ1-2	TGTGCCAGCAGCTGGGGAGGAGGGGGAGGCTATGGCTACACCTTC	CASSWGGGGGYGYTF
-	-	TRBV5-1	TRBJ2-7	TGCGCCAGCAGCCAAAATACAGAGGGAAGCTCCTACGAGCAGTACTTC	CASSQNTEGSSYEQYF
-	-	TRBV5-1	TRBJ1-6	TGCGCCAGCAGCTCATTTCAGGGAGATAATTCACCCCTCCACTTT	CASSSFQGDNSPLHF
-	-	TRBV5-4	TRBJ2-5	TGTGCCAGCAGCTTGCTGGGCTTTCAAGAGACCCAGTACTTC	CASSLLGFQETQYF
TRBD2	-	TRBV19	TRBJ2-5	TGTGCCAGTAGCCGGACTAGCGGGGACTTCCGGGGGACCCAGTACTTC	CASSRTSGDFRGTQYF
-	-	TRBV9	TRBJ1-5	TGTGCCAGCAGCGTAGACGGCAGCGTAGCTCATCAGCCCCAGCATTTT	CASSVDGSVAHQPQHF
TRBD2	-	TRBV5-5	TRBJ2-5	TGTGCCAGCAGCCCGCGACTAGCGGGGGAGGAGACCCAGTACTTC	CASSPRLAGEETQYF
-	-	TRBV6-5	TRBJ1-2	TGTGCCAGCAGTTACTCCCACTCTTATGGCTACACCTTC	CASSYSHSYGYTF
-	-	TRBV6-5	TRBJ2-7	TGTGCCAGCAGTTACTCGATGGGGCTGGACTACGAGCAGTACTTC	CASSYSMGLDYEQYF
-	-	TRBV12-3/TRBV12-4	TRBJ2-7	TGTGCCAGCAGTCCAGGGCGGTACGAGCAGTACTTC	CASSPGRYEQYF
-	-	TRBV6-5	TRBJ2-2	TGTGCCAGCAGTTACCTACGGGCCGGGGAGCTGTTTTTT	CASSYLRAGELFF
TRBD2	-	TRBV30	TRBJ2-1	TGTGCCTGGGCTAGCGGGGGCTCCTACAATGAGCAGTTCTTC	CAWASGGSYNEQFF
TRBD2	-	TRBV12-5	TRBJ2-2	TGTGCTAGTGGTTTGGTACTTCTACTAGCGGGGGGTGGAACCGGGGAGCTGTTTTTT	CASGLVLLLAGGGTGELFF
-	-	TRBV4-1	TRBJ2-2	TGCGCCAGCAGCCAAGAAGAGGGGACTCTATCGGGGGAGCTGTTTTTT	CASSQEEGTLSGELFF
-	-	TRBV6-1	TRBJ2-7	TGTGCCAGCAGTGAAAGCGTCCGGGGCTCCTACGAGCAGTACTTC	CASSESVRGSYEQYF
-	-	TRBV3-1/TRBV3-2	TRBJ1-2	TGTGCCAGCAGCCGGACTGACCCCTATGGCTACACCTTC	CASSRTDPYGYTF
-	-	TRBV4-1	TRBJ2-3	TGCGCCAGCAGCCAAGAGACGGCTACCACAGATACGCAGTATTTT	CASSQETATTDTQYF
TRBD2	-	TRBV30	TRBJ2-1	TGTGCCTGGGGACTAGCGGGGACGCCCTCCTACAATGAGCAGTTCTTC	CAWGLAGTPSYNEQFF
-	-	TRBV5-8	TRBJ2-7	TGTGCCAGCAGCTTGAGGTTCGGGACCACCTTCTACGAGCAGTACTTC	CASSLRFGTTFYEQYF
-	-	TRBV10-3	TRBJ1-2	TGTGCCATCAGCAGATCTATGGGGCAGGGATCTATAAACTATGGCTACACCTTC	CAISRSMGQGSINYGYTF
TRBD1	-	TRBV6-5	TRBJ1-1	TGTGCCAGCAGCCCGACAGGGGTAGGCACTGAAGCTTTCTTT	CASSPTGVGTEAFF
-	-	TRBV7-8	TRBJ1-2	TGTGCCAGCAGCTTAGTCACGGAGGCGAGCTATGGCTACACCTTC	CASSLVTEASYGYTF
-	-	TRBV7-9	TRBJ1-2	TGTGCCAGCAGCCAAGGGGCCGGGAGCTATGGCTACACCTTC	CASSQGAGSYGYTF
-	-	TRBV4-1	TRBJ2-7	TGCGCCAGCAGCCGATTTCAGGGAGACGAGCAGTACTTC	CASSRFQGDEQYF
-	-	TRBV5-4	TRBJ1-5	TGTGCCAGCAGCTTGGCAGGAAAGGATCAGCCCCAGCATTTT	CASSLAGKDQPQHF
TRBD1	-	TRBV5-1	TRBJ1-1	TGCGCCAGCAGCTTACAGCAGGGGGGGAACACTGAAGCTTTCTTT	CASSLQQGGNTEAFF
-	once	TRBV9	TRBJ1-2	TGTGCCAGCAGCAGCAGTAGGATGGGGTATGGCTACACCTTC	CASSSSRMGYGYTF
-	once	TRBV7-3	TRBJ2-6	TGTGCCAGCAGCCCCGGTGGACGCTCTGGGGCCAACGTCCTGACTTTC	CASSPGGRSGANVLTF